A single sample is the source of the 2 T cell receptor beta chains below, sequenced in a study of immune reconstitution after stem cell transplant in scleroderma. TCRdb redid the calling of the RT-PCR reads with MiXCR, one entry per CDR3 protein. The table shows about 1,700 distinct CDR3 sequences, with roughly 13% occurring only once. This material was collected before or after autologous hematopoietic stem cell transplantation (not recorded which). These receptors came from a female donor with systemic sclerosis.

The sample holds a few counts of this clonotype. The chain carries TRBV10-3 and TRBJ2-7, with D unresolved. CDR1 is ENHRY and CDR2 is SYGVKD in the germline V gene. V was clipped by 0 bases and J by 5 bases, with 8 bases between them. The CDR3 spans 13 residues. DNA for the CDR3: TGTGCCATCAGTGAGTCGAATTACCACGAGCAGTACTTC. Translating it yields CAISESNYHEQYF.

The J gene is TRBJ2-7, the V gene TRBV27, with a weak D call TRBD1 (6 bases). The CDR3 loop spans 14 amino acids. Germline V lookup: CDR1 MNHEY, CDR2 SMNVEV (reference sequence). Trimming left V 8 bases short and J 3 bases short, with 17 bases between. The CDR3 coding sequence is TGTGCCAGCCGTTGGGGGCCCGCCGTCTACGAGCAGTACTTC. Amino acids: CASRWGPAVYEQYF.